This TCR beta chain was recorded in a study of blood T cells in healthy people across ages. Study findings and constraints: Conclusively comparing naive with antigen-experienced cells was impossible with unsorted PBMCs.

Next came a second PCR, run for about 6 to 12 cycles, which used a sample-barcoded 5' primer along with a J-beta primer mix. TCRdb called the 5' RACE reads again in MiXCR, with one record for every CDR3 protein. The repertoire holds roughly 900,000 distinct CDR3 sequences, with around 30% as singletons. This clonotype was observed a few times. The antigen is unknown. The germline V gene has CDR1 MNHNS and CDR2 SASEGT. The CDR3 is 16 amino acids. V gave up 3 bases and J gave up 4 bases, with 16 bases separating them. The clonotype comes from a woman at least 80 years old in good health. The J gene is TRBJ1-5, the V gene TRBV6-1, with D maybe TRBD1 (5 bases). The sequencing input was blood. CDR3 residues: CASSEAGDVKNQPQHF. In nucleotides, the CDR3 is TGTGCCAGCAGTGAGGCTGGGGACGTCAAGAATCAGCCCCAGCATTTT.